What follows are 27 T cell receptor beta chains derived from one specimen sequenced in a study of human T cells and chemical hapten exposure. The starting material, unfractionated whole blood, was used for total RNA extraction. TCRdb re-analysed the 5' RACE reads in MiXCR, keeping a single row per CDR3 protein. The data show more than 75,000 distinct CDR3 sequences, with 15% to 20% seen just once and almost 7% held by the top ten. The origin of the receptors is a female donor in good health.

The chain uses TRBV28 and TRBJ2-5, with 7 bases aligning to TRBD1. V shed 6 bases and J 2 bases; nucleotides not matched to a gene: 3. This CDR3 is 13 amino acids long. The V gene's germline CDR1 is MDHEN and CDR2 SYDVKM. CDR3 sequence (DNA): TGTGCCAGCAGGGAACAGGGGCAAGAGACCCAGTACTTC. Translation gives CASREQGQETQYF. Together with reference TRBV28 and TRBJ2-5, the CDR3 gives the full variable domain: DVKVTQSSRYLVKRTGEKVFLECVQDMDHENMFWYRQDPGLGLRLIYFSYDVKMKEKGDIPEGYSVSREKKERFSLILESASTNQTSMYLCASREQGQETQYFGPGTRLLVL.

The CDR3 here is CSVDIGTDTQYF. The CDR3 bases are TGCAGCGTTGATATCGGGACAGATACGCAGTATTTT. The gene calls are TRBV29-1 and TRBJ2-3; no clear D gene. CDR1 is SQVTM and CDR2 is ANQGSEA in the germline V gene. This CDR3 is built from 12 residues. The ends were cut back, 3 bases at V and 3 bases at J, with 7 bases in the middle.

The chain is built from TRBV2 and TRBJ2-7; the match to TRBD2 covers 7 bases. J was trimmed by 6 bases and V by 7 bases; bases with no gene match: 9. The CDR3 length is 13 residues. Germline V lookup: CDR1 SNHLY, CDR2 FYNNEI. As DNA, the CDR3 is TGTGCCAGCAACCTCCGGGGGGATGGCGAGCAGTACTTC. This translates into CASNLRGDGEQYF.

This clonotype came up a few times. The chain uses TRBV13 and TRBJ1-1; D is undetermined. Germline CDR1 reads PRHDT; CDR2 reads FYEKMQ (reference sequence). This CDR3 is built from 12 residues. V dropped 1 base and J dropped 6 bases, with 6 bases sitting between them. CDR3 bases: TGTGCCAGCAGCTTAGACCGACCTGAAGCTTTCTTT. Translated: CASSLDRPEAFF.

This clonotype was picked up a small number of times. The V and J genes are TRBV5-1 and TRBJ2-3; 9 bases align to TRBD1. Germline CDR1 SGHRS, CDR2 YFSETQ. This CDR3 region has 15 residues. J gave up 5 bases and V 2 bases, and 6 bases lay outside the gene matches. The CDR3 is CASSFRDRAEDTQYF. DNA for the CDR3: TGCGCCAGCAGCTTCCGGGACAGGGCTGAAGATACGCAGTATTTT. Combining the CDR3 with reference TRBV5-1 and TRBJ2-3 gives the whole variable domain KAGVTQTPRYLIKTRGQQVTLSCSPISGHRSVSWYQQTPGQGLQFLFEYFSETQRNKGNFPGRFSGRQFSNSRSEMNVSTLELGDSALYLCASSFRDRAEDTQYFGPGTRLTVL.

The V gene is TRBV5-1, the J gene TRBJ2-3, with TRBD2 matching 7 bases. CDR3 size: 15 residues. Germline values: CDR1 SGHRS, CDR2 YFSETQ. The junction had 6 bases not matched to a gene; V was cut back by 5 bases and J by 0 bases. The CDR3: CASRSGRASTDTQYF. In nucleotides, the CDR3 is TGCGCCAGCAGGTCGGGGAGGGCCAGCACAGATACGCAGTATTTT.

This clonotype was seen just once. The V gene is TRBV20-1, the J gene TRBJ2-5; 10 bases are shared with TRBD2. The germline gives CDR1 DFQATT, CDR2 SNEGSKA (reference sequence). This CDR3 contains 14 residues. V lost 3 bases to trimming and J lost 2 bases; unmatched junction nucleotides: 3. CDR3 bases: TGCAGTGCTAGTTTTAGCGGGGGGCAAGAGACCCAGTACTTC. Protein sequence: CSASFSGGQETQYF.

CDR3 amino acids: CASSVLKASQETQYF. In DNA, the CDR3 is TGCGCCAGCAGCGTCCTAAAAGCGAGCCAAGAGACCCAGTACTTC. This sequence joins TRBV5-1 and TRBJ2-5; D unclear. The CDR3 totals 15 residues. V dropped 4 bases and J dropped 1 base, with 14 bases sitting between them. CDR1 and CDR2 from the germline V gene are SGHRS and YFSETQ. Looking up the rest from reference TRBV5-1 and TRBJ2-5 gives the full variable domain: KAGVTQTPRYLIKTRGQQVTLSCSPISGHRSVSWYQQTPGQGLQFLFEYFSETQRNKGNFPGRFSGRQFSNSRSEMNVSTLELGDSALYLCASSVLKASQETQYFGPGTRLLVL.

This clonotype was picked up a small number of times. The chain carries TRBV7-8 and TRBJ1-4; 9 nucleotides agree with TRBD1. The trim removed 5 bases at V and 8 bases at J, leaving 6 bases unmatched. Germline CDR1 and CDR2: SGHVS and FQNEAQ. The CDR3 runs 14 residues. CDR3 DNA sequence: TGTGCCAGCAGCCCAGGGACAGGGAAAGAAAAACTGTTTTTT. Amino acids: CASSPGTGKEKLFF.

V is TRBV18 and J is TRBJ1-3; D is perhaps TRBD1 (6 bases). V lost 3 bases and J lost 0, with 15 bases in between. The germline V gene has CDR1 KGHSH and CDR2 LQKENI. The CDR3 sequence is 17 residues long. The CDR3 bases are TGTGCCAGCTCACCCGCCTTGGGACACAACTCTGGAAACACCATATATTTT. Residues: CASSPALGHNSGNTIYF.

This clonotype was counted between two and nine times. The V and J genes are TRBV5-4 and TRBJ2-7; tentative D call: TRBD2 (6 bases). Germline-derived CDR1 and CDR2 are SGHNT and YYREEE (reference sequence). Trimming took 2 bases from V and 2 from J, leaving 14 bases between them. There are 15 residues in the CDR3. This chain's CDR3 is CASSLDSGRPYEQYF. The CDR3 DNA follows: TGTGCCAGCAGCTTAGATAGCGGACGGCCCTACGAGCAGTACTTC.

CDR3: CASSQEAAVAEAFF. CDR3 bases: TGTGCCAGCAGCCAAGAGGCAGCAGTGGCTGAAGCTTTCTTT. The chain is built from TRBV3-1 and TRBJ1-1; D remains ambiguous. CDR3 length equals 14 residues. Trimming left V 0 bases short and J 6 bases short, with 11 bases between. From germline, CDR1 is LGHDT and CDR2 YNNKEL (reference sequence).

Only a few counts were recorded for this clonotype. The CDR3 region is CASSLGQHTEAFF. The CDR3 bases are TGCGCCAGCAGCTTAGGACAGCACACTGAAGCTTTCTTT. This chain links TRBV5-1 with TRBJ1-1, with D tentatively TRBD1 (6 bases). Trimming stripped 2 bases from V and 3 bases from J, with 8 bases between. The CDR3 extends over 13 amino acids. CDR1 is SGHRS, CDR2 YFSETQ, per germline.

The chain uses TRBV12-5 and TRBJ2-2, with 8 bases fitting TRBD1. The germline V gene encodes CDR1 LGHNT and CDR2 FRNRAP. This CDR3 is built from 14 residues. The junction had 3 bases not matched to a gene; V was cut back by 4 bases and J by 5 bases. CDR3 amino acids: CASGSRQGTGELFF. The CDR3 nucleotides read TGTGCTAGTGGTTCTCGACAGGGGACCGGGGAGCTGTTTTTT.

This clonotype has only a few counts. The chain couples TRBV10-3 to TRBJ2-1; possible D gene TRBD1, 6 bases. V lost 7 bases and J 6 bases, leaving 13 bases between the germline ends. The CDR3 loop spans 13 amino acids. Germline-derived CDR1 and CDR2 are ENHRY and SYGVKD. The CDR3 DNA reads TGTGCCATCAACAGGGATAGGGGCAATGAGCAGTTCTTC. Encoded protein: CAINRDRGNEQFF.

The chain joins TRBV29-1 to TRBJ1-5; D not resolved. The CDR3 consists of 12 residues. Germline V gene data show CDR1 as SQVTM and CDR2 as ANQGSEA. V lost 5 bases and J 7 bases, leaving 12 bases between the germline ends. CDR3 DNA: TGCAGCGTTAAGGACGGCGAACAGCCCCAGCATTTT. Protein product: CSVKDGEQPQHF.

This chain links TRBV5-6 with TRBJ2-2; D is undetermined. Trimming cost V 5 bases and J 6 bases, with 11 bases left between them. This CDR3 has 13 amino acids. Germline CDR1 SGHDT, CDR2 YYEEEE. The CDR3 DNA is TGTGCCAGCAGTCATCCTGTGGCCGGGGAGCTGTTTTTT. It translates to CASSHPVAGELFF.

The chain joins TRBV28 to TRBJ2-4, with 7 nucleotides matching TRBD1. The CDR3 is 13 amino acids. Germline values: CDR1 MDHEN, CDR2 SYDVKM. V shed 11 bases and J 1 base; nucleotides not matched to a gene: 5. CDR3 loop: CAPTDRAKNIQYF. The DNA of the CDR3 is TGTGCCCCCACGGACAGGGCCAAAAACATTCAGTACTTC. The whole variable domain, filled in from reference TRBV28 and TRBJ2-4, reads DVKVTQSSRYLVKRTGEKVFLECVQDMDHENMFWYRQDPGLGLRLIYFSYDVKMKEKGDIPEGYSVSREKKERFSLILESASTNQTSMYLCAPTDRAKNIQYFGAGTRLSVL.

The V call is TRBV29-1, the J call TRBJ1-1; tentative D call: TRBD1 (5 bases). The CDR3 length is 13 residues. CDR1 and CDR2 (germline): SQVTM, ANQGSEA. Trimming shortened V by 7 bases and J by 4 bases, and 16 bases separated the two germline ends. The CDR3 DNA reads TGCAGCGGCAGCCGGGACTTGGGCACTGAAGCTTTCTTT. Translated, it gives CSGSRDLGTEAFF.

There are a few counts of this clonotype. V and J are TRBV7-9 and TRBJ1-5, with 7 nucleotides matching TRBD1. The CDR3 is 17 residues long. J lost 3 bases, V lost 0 bases, and 8 bases had no gene match. In germline, CDR1 is SEHNR, CDR2 FQNEAQ (reference sequence). Here the CDR3 reads CASSLALPGQFNQPQHF. The CDR3 DNA follows: TGTGCCAGCAGCTTAGCCCTACCGGGACAGTTCAATCAGCCCCAGCATTTT.

The chain couples TRBV20-1 to TRBJ1-1, with D unresolved. The CDR3 sequence is 12 residues long. Germline V CDR1 and CDR2: DFQATT, SNEGSKA (reference sequence). The ends were cut back, 5 bases at V and 2 bases at J, with 9 bases in the middle. CDR3 sequence reads: CSASQTNTEAFF. CDR3 bases: TGCAGTGCTTCACAGACTAACACTGAAGCTTTCTTT.

This clonotype was counted a few times. The V gene is TRBV9, the J gene TRBJ2-7; 7 bases map to TRBD1. The CDR3 spans 13 residues. CDR1 is SGDLS, CDR2 YYNGEE, per germline. The junction had 3 bases not matched to a gene; V was cut back by 2 bases and J by 4 bases. The CDR3 sequence: CASSVGTAYEQYF. The CDR3 DNA reads TGTGCCAGCAGCGTGGGGACAGCGTACGAGCAGTACTTC.

This clonotype was picked up a small number of times. The chain employs TRBV5-5 and TRBJ2-7; the match to TRBD2 covers 7 bases. This CDR3 region has 16 residues. The germline gives CDR1 SGHKS, CDR2 YYEKEE (reference sequence). J gave up 4 bases and V 4 bases, and 14 bases lay outside the gene matches. The CDR3 DNA is TGTGCCAGCAGCCCCCGACTAGCCAGGGACCTATACGAGCAGTACTTC. This translates into CASSPRLARDLYEQYF.

This clonotype turned up a few times. The CDR3 nucleotides read TGTGCCAGCAGTTTACGCCAGGGGACCGGGGAGCTGTTTTTT. Amino acids: CASSLRQGTGELFF. The chain uses TRBV12-3 or TRBV12-4 and TRBJ2-2, with a weak D call TRBD1 (6 bases). The CDR3 has 14 residues. Trimming cost V 2 bases and J 5 bases, with 9 bases left between them.

This clonotype was seen only a few times. The genes are TRBV12-3 or TRBV12-4 and TRBJ1-5; D unclear. Deletions cut 8 bases from V and 4 bases from J, with 9 bases between. CDR3 length: 12 amino acids. This CDR3 is CASAKRNQPQHF. The CDR3 DNA reads as TGTGCCAGCGCTAAAAGGAATCAGCCCCAGCATTTT.

This clonotype was detected only a few times. This chain joins TRBV5-1 and TRBJ1-2; D might be TRBD1 (5 bases). V lost 0 bases and J 5 bases, leaving 11 bases between the germline ends. The CDR3 consists of 14 residues. Germline V lookup: CDR1 SGHRS, CDR2 YFSETQ. The CDR3 DNA sequence: TGCGCCAGCAGCTTGGACCCGACAGATTATGGCTACACCTTC. Its protein is CASSLDPTDYGYTF.

V usage is TRBV12-3 or TRBV12-4 and J usage is TRBJ1-5; D is unclear. V was shortened by 3 bases and J by 7 bases, with 10 bases between the two germline ends. This CDR3 spans 13 amino acids. This CDR3 reads CASSLQVLQPQHF. CDR3 bases: TGTGCCAGCAGTTTGCAGGTTCTACAGCCCCAGCATTTT.